One sample yielded the 13 T cell receptor beta chains listed below, sequenced in a study of T cell clonotyping in hematopoietic cell transplantation. Time point given: recipient sample about 28 days before transplant, after cytoreduction. Some clones are missing from TCRdb's copy, which holds only in-frame ones; the method was immunoSEQ multiplex PCR. This sample has tens of thousands of clones, with approximately 95% found just once. The source was peripheral blood mononuclear cells, collected before stem cell transplant. All receptors derive from a woman in her forties or fifties with acute myeloid leukemia. Some clones in this sample may be carry-over from other donors' samples.

The chain recombines TRBV2 with TRBJ2-7; 12 bases fit TRBD1. The germline V gene has CDR1 SNHLY and CDR2 FYNNEI. The length of the CDR3 is 17 residues. V lost 5 bases and J lost 0; bases outside the gene matches: 8. CDR3 coding DNA: TGTGCCAGCAGTCCGGGACAGGGGGCGCGGGTCTCCTACGAGCAGTACTTC. It encodes CASSPGQGARVSYEQYF.

The V call is TRBV5-4, the J call TRBJ2-7; TRBD1 agrees at 7 bases. The ends lost 4 bases at V and 2 bases at J; junction bases unmatched: 3. The germline gives CDR1 SGHNT, CDR2 YYREEE (reference sequence). This CDR3 region has 13 residues. The CDR3 DNA is TGTGCCAGCAGCCAACAGGGGACCTACGAGCAGTACTTC. This sequence encodes CASSQQGTYEQYF.

This chain links TRBV27 with TRBJ1-1; D is uncertain. Per the germline V gene, CDR1 is MNHEY and CDR2 is SMNVEV (reference sequence). With 0 bases removed from V and 0 bases from J, the gap between germline ends came to 8 bases. The CDR3 totals 15 residues. The CDR3 nucleotides are TGTGCCAGCAGTTTATCGCTGGGGATGAACACTGAAGCTTTCTTT. It yields the protein CASSLSLGMNTEAFF.

V is TRBV10-2 and J is TRBJ2-7; D gene ambiguous. The V gene lost 2 bases and the J gene lost 0 bases, with 5 bases spanning the gap. In germline, CDR1 is WSHSY, CDR2 SAAADI. The CDR3 covers 13 residues. The CDR3 here is CASSEAFSYEQYF. Written as DNA, the CDR3 is TGCGCCAGCAGTGAGGCCTTCTCCTACGAGCAGTACTTC.

The chain has TRBV6-6 and TRBJ1-5; D is unresolved. The CDR3 has 15 amino acids. V gave up 0 bases and J gave up 6 bases, with 12 bases separating them. The germline gives CDR1 MNHNY, CDR2 SVGAGI (reference sequence). DNA for the CDR3: TGTGCCAGCAGTTACTCCCCTACTAGTCCTCAGCCCCAGCATTTT. As protein: CASSYSPTSPQPQHF.

This chain uses TRBV5-5 with TRBJ2-7; 10 bases agree with TRBD2. The CDR3 contains 15 residues. The trim removed 2 bases at V and 3 bases at J, leaving 5 bases unmatched. CDR1 is SGHKS, CDR2 YYEKEE, per germline (reference sequence). CDR3 sequence reads: CASSFSGRVRYEQYF. CDR3 coding DNA: TGTGCCAGCAGCTTCAGCGGGAGGGTCCGCTACGAGCAGTACTTC.

V gene TRBV9 combines with J gene TRBJ1-1; D ambiguous. CDR1 and CDR2 from the germline V gene are SGDLS and YYNGEE. CDR3 size: 13 residues. The V gene lost 1 base and the J gene lost 5 bases, with 9 bases spanning the gap. CDR3 region: CASSVQVRTEAFF. CDR3 DNA: TGTGCCAGCAGCGTACAGGTGAGGACTGAAGCTTTCTTT.

On this clone itself: The germline gene is not matched at one end of the junction; a read error may be the cause. V is TRBV6-6 and J is TRBJ1-5, with D perhaps matching TRBD1 (6 bases). CDR3 size: 12 residues. Germline CDR1 reads MNHNY; CDR2 reads SVGAGI (reference sequence). This chain's CDR3 is CASSYDGRGWDF. CDR3 sequence (DNA): TGTGCCAGCAGTTACGATGGGAGGGGGTGGGATTTT.

This chain joins TRBV28 and TRBJ2-1; TRBD2 matches 10 bases. The trim removed 4 bases at V and 6 bases at J, leaving 3 bases unmatched. The CDR3 length is 14 residues. Germline V gives CDR1 MDHEN, CDR2 SYDVKM. The CDR3 here is CASSSLAGVNEQFF. CDR3 coding DNA: TGTGCCAGCAGTTCCCTAGCGGGAGTCAATGAGCAGTTCTTC.

The V call is TRBV6-6, the J call TRBJ1-4, with a tentative D call TRBD1 (5 bases). The germline V gene encodes CDR1 MNHNY and CDR2 SVGAGI (reference sequence). This CDR3 has 13 amino acids. V shed 0 bases and J shed 6 bases, with 5 bases lying between them. CDR3 sequence: CASSYSTDEKLFF. CDR3 in DNA: TGTGCCAGCAGTTACTCGACAGATGAAAAACTGTTTTTT.

This sequence joins TRBV5-6 and TRBJ1-4; 7 nucleotides match TRBD1. The CDR3 loop spans 15 amino acids. Germline CDR1 SGHDT, CDR2 YYEEEE. The V gene end was trimmed by 4 bases and the J gene end by 4 bases; junction bases not matched to a gene: 7. This chain's CDR3 is CASSRTGGHNEKLFF. CDR3 sequence (DNA): TGTGCCAGCAGCCGGACAGGAGGACATAATGAAAAACTGTTTTTT.

This clone was detected only once. CDR3 DNA: TGTGCCAGCAGCAAAAGGGAGGGTTTCAATCTCTACGAGCAGTACTTC. It specifies CASSKREGFNLYEQYF. V usage is TRBV21-1 and J usage is TRBJ2-7; TRBD2 is the table's D call and was not checked against the DNA. TRBV21-1 is deemed a pseudogene. The CDR3 extends over 16 amino acids.

V usage is TRBV4-1 and J usage is TRBJ1-2, with a tentative D call TRBD1 (5 bases). V was pared by 0 bases and J by 3 bases, with 11 bases between. The CDR3 loop spans 15 amino acids. From germline, CDR1 is MGHRA and CDR2 YSYEKL. The CDR3 loop is CASSQEQGIYYGYTF. The CDR3 DNA follows: TGCGCCAGCAGCCAAGAGCAGGGAATCTACTATGGCTACACCTTC.